This T cell receptor beta chain was documented in a study of blood T cell repertoires in COVID-19. About the study: The samples span acute and convalescent COVID-19 from the United States, Italy and Spain. PBMCs, B-cell-depleted T cells, or T cells were the source of the cDNA or gDNA that made up the material.

Original analysis: Amplification of reference gene primers provided the estimated nucleated cell counts. Clones were read by immunoSEQ multiplex PCR, and TCRdb kept only the in-frame ones, dropping some. D and trimming come from the DNA, and the V and J calls and clone size come from that table. The sample contains 260,000 or so clones, 83% of which appear only once. V trimming: 7 bases; J trimming: 1 base; junction bases outside the gene matches: 4. The germline CDR1 and CDR2 sequences are SNHLY and FYNNEI. The CDR3 extends over 14 amino acids. The TCR sequence derives from a man older than 75 with acute or convalescent COVID-19. The chain joins TRBV2 to TRBJ1-3, with 7 bases lining up with TRBD1. The specimen sequenced was peripheral blood. The CDR3 region has the DNA TGTGCCAGCACCGGACAGGTTTCTGGAAACACCATATATTTT. Protein product: CASTGQVSGNTIYF.